This TCR beta chain was retrieved from a study of blood T cell repertoires in COVID-19. Assay used: immunoSEQ multiplex PCR; TCRdb lists only in-frame clones, some missing. The data hold 250,000 or so clones, with around 87% observed a single time. V shed 3 bases and J shed 3 bases, with 15 bases lying between them. The CDR3 is 15 amino acids. Looked up from germline, CDR1 is GTSNPN and CDR2 is SVGIG (reference sequence). Many counts were recorded for this clone. This receptor was identified in a woman in her 50s who had recovered from COVID-19. Input material: PBMCs or T cells enriched from blood (not recorded which). The chain recombines TRBV30 with TRBJ1-5; D not resolved. CDR3 amino acids: CAWSPRTDDNQPQHF. The CDR3 coding sequence is TGTGCCTGGAGCCCCCGAACAGATGACAATCAGCCCCAGCATTTT.